This TCR beta chain is from a study of identical twins. Points from the study as a whole: In zero-insertion analyses, partial confounding could arise from invariant MAIT and iNKT cells. Conclusions were based on cross-sectional statistical analysis, without following the same donors.

A universal primer binding site was introduced by template switching. The final cDNA contained unique molecular identifiers. MiXCR was run by TCRdb on the 5' RACE reads, yielding one entry per CDR3 protein. In the table there are more than 1.5 million distinct CDR3 sequences, under 35% of which are singletons. About this clonotype: Its antigen remains unknown.

Healthy Caucasians made up all donors. The TCR sequence derives from a newborn girl in good health. The source material was cord blood.

CDR3 in DNA: TGTGCCAGCAGCTCAGGGTTCCCTGAAGCTTTCTTT. Encoded protein: CASSSGFPEAFF. The genes are TRBV7-9 and TRBJ1-1; D might be TRBD1 (5 bases). Per germline, CDR1 SEHNR and CDR2 FQNEAQ (reference sequence). With 4 bases removed from V and 6 bases from J, the gap between germline ends came to 9 bases. The CDR3 runs to 12 residues. Variable domain in full (rest from reference TRBV7-9 and TRBJ1-1): DTGVSQNPRHKITKRGQNVTFRCDPISEHNRLYWYRQTLGQGPEFLTYFQNEAQLEKSRLLSDRFSAERPKGSFSTLEIQRTEQGDSAMYLCASSSGFPEAFFGQGTRLTVV.